This T cell receptor (beta chain) was identified during a study of Ad26.COV2.S vaccination and SARS-CoV-2 variants. Study-level points and caveats: Spike-specific TCR breadth ran higher among vaccine recipients than placebo recipients.

Worth noting for this clone: What it recognizes is unknown.

The table came from immunoSEQ multiplex PCR; TCRdb's copy has only in-frame clones and leaves some out. The repertoire consists of approximately 480,000 clones, with roughly 89% occurring once and the leading ten covering over 10%. CDR3 length: 13 amino acids. The germline V gene has CDR1 SGHNT and CDR2 YYREEE (reference sequence). Trimming took 4 bases from V and 5 from J; bases not matched to a gene: 4. Treatment noted: about 20 received Ad26.COV2.S at low or high dose, single or two shots; roughly five received placebo; per-sample allocation not given. Sample collection was performed on day 63 after the first vaccine or placebo injection. This adult donor, from Boston, was 18-55 years old.

The sequences come from peripheral blood, collected in a trial of Ad26.COV2.S vaccine versus placebo. The clonotype originates from a person between 18 and 59 years old who received the Ad26.COV2.S COVID-19 vaccine or a placebo. J is TRBJ2-5 and V is TRBV5-4, with TRBD1 identical over 8 bases. The DNA of the CDR3 is TGTGCCAGCAGCCACCGGACAGGGGAGACCCAGTACTTC. It codes for CASSHRTGETQYF.